This T cell receptor beta chain was obtained from a study of blood T cell repertoires in COVID-19. Original data processing: Amplifying reference gene primers gave estimates of nucleated cell counts. Measured with immunoSEQ multiplex PCR; TCRdb has only the in-frame clones, and not every one. V and J calls plus clone size are reproduced from that table; the DNA served to infer D and trimming. The table shows about 260,000 clones, with 85% to 90% occurring only once. The V gene's germline CDR1 is SGHDT and CDR2 YYEEEE. The CDR3 totals 13 residues. With 0 bases removed from V and 8 bases from J, the gap between germline ends came to 11 bases.

The rearrangement links TRBV5-6 to TRBJ1-2; D not resolved. The TCR comes from a middle-aged woman with acute or convalescent COVID-19. Source material: peripheral blood. CDR3: CASSLGGFGGYTF. In DNA, the CDR3 is TGTGCCAGCAGCTTGGGAGGGTTTGGAGGCTACACCTTC.